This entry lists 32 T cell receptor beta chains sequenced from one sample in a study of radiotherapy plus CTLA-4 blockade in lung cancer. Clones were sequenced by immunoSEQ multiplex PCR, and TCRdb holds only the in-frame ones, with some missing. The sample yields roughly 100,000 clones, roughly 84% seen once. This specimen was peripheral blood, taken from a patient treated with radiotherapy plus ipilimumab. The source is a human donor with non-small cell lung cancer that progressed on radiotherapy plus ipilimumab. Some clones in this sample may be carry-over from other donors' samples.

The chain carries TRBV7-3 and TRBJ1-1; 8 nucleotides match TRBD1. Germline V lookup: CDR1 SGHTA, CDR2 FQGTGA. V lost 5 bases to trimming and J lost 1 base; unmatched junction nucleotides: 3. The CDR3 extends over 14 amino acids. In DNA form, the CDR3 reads TGTGCCAGCAGCAGGACAGGGACGAACACTGAAGCTTTCTTT. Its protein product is CASSRTGTNTEAFF.

DNA of the CDR3: TGTGCCAGCAGCCGACAGGGGTTTTCACCCCTCCACTTT. Translating gives CASSRQGFSPLHF. The chain uses TRBV14 and TRBJ1-6, with 8 positions matching TRBD1. CDR1 SGHDN and CDR2 FVKESK come from the germline V gene. This CDR3 region has 13 residues. Unmatched junction bases numbered 2, after V lost 4 bases and J lost 9 bases.

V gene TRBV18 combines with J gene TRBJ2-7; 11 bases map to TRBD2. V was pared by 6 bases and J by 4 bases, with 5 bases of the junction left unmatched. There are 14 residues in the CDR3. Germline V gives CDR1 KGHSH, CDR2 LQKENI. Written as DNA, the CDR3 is TGTGCCAGCTCCACGGGACTAGCGGTTTACGAGCAGTACTTC. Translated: CASSTGLAVYEQYF.

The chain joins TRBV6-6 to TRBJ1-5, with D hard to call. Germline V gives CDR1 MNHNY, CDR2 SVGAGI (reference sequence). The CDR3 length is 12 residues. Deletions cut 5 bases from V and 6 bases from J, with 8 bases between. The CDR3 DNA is TGTGCCAGCAGTCCTCCCGGTCAGCCCCAGCATTTT. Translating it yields CASSPPGQPQHF.

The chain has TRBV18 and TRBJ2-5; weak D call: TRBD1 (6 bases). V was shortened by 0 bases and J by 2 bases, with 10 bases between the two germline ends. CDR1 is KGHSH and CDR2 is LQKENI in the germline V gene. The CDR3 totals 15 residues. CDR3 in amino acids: CASSPPGTPQETQYF. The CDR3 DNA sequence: TGTGCCAGCTCACCACCTGGGACACCACAAGAGACCCAGTACTTC.

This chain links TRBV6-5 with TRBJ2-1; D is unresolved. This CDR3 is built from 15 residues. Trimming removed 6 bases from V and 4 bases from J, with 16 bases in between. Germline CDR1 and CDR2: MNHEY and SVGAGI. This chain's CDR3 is CASSLQGRNYNEQFF. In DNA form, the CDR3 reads TGTGCCAGCAGCCTACAAGGCAGGAATTACAATGAGCAGTTCTTC.

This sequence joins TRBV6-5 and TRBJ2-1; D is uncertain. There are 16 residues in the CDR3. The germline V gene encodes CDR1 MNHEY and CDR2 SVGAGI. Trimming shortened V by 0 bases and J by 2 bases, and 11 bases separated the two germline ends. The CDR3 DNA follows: TGTGCCAGCAGTTACTCGTACCGTAAGCCCTACAATGAGCAGTTCTTC. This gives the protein CASSYSYRKPYNEQFF.

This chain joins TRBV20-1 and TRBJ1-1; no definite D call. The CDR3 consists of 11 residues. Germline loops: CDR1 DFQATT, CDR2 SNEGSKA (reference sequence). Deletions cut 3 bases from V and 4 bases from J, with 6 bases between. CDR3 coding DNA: TGCAGTGCTAGTAAGGTCACTGAAGCTTTCTTT. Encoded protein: CSASKVTEAFF.

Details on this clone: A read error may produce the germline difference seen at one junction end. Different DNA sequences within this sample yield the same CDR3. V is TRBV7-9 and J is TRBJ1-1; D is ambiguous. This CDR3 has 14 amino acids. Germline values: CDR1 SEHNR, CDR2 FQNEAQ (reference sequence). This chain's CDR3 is CASSLVGMATEAFF. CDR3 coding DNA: TGTGCCAGCAGCTTAGTTGGGATGGCCACTGAAGCCTTCTTT.

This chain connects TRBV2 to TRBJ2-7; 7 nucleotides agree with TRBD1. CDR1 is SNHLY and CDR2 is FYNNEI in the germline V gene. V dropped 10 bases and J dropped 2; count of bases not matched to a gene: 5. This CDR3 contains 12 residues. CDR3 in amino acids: CAKGQEPYEQYF. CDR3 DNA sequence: TGTGCCAAAGGACAGGAGCCCTACGAGCAGTACTTC.

The CDR3 is CASSLAGLGFGSGGYTF. In nucleotides, the CDR3 is TGCGCCAGCAGCTTGGCCGGATTGGGTTTCGGAAGTGGCGGCTACACCTTC. The J gene is TRBJ1-2, the V gene TRBV5-1; D call uncertain. Trimming removed 0 bases at V and 8 bases at J, with 23 bases between. In germline, CDR1 is SGHRS, CDR2 YFSETQ. CDR3 length: 17 residues. The full variable domain, with the rest looked up from reference TRBV5-1 and TRBJ1-2, is KAGVTQTPRYLIKTRGQQVTLSCSPISGHRSVSWYQQTPGQGLQFLFEYFSETQRNKGNFPGRFSGRQFSNSRSEMNVSTLELGDSALYLCASSLAGLGFGSGGYTFGSGTRLTVV.

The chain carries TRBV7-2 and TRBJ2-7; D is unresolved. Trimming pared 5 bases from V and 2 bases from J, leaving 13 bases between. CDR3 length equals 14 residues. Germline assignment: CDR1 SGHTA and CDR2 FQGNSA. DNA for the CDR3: TGTGCCAGCAGCCCTACTGTTGGACCCTACGAGCAGTACTTC. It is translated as CASSPTVGPYEQYF.

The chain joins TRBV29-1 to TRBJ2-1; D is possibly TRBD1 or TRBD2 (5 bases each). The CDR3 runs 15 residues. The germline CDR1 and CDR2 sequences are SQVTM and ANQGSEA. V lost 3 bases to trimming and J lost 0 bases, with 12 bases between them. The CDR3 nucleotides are TGCAGCGTTGACGGCCGGGACGCCTCCTACAATGAGCAGTTCTTC. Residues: CSVDGRDASYNEQFF.

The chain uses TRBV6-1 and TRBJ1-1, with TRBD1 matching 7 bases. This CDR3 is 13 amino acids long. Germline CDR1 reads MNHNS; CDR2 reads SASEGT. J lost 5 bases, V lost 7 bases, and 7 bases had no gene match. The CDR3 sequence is CASTRGVGTEAFF. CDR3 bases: TGTGCCAGCACCAGGGGGGTAGGGACTGAAGCTTTCTTT.

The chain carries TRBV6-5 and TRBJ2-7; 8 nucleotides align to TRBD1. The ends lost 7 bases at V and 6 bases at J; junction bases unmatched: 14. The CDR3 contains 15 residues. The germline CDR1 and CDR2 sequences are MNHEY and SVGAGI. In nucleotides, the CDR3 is TGTGCCAGCACCTACAGAGACAGGGGTTTAAGCGAGCAGTACTTC. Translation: CASTYRDRGLSEQYF.

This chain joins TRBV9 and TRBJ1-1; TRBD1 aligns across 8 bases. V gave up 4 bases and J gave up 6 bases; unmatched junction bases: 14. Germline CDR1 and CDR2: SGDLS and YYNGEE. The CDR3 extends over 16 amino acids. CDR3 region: CASSRGAGGRSAEAFF. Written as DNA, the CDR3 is TGTGCCAGCAGCCGAGGGGCAGGGGGCAGATCAGCTGAAGCTTTCTTT.

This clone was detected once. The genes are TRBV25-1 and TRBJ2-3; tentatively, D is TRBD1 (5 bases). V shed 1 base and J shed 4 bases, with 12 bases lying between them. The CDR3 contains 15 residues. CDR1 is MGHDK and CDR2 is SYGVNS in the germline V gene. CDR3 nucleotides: TGTGCCAGCAGTGAATGGGTGGGGCTAGCAGATACGCAGTATTTT. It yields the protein CASSEWVGLADTQYF.

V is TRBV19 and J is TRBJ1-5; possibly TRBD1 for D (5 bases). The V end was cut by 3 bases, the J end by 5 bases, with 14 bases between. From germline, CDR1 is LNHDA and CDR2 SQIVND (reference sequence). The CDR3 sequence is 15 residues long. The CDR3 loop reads CASSITGGLYQPQHF. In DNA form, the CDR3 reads TGTGCCAGTAGTATCACGGGGGGTCTATATCAGCCCCAGCATTTT.

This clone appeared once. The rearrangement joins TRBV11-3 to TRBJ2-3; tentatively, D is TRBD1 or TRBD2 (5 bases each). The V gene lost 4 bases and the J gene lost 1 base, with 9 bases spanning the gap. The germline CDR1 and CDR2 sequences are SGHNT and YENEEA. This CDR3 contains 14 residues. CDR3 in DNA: TGTGCCAGCAGCTCGGGACCCCGCACAGATACGCAGTATTTT. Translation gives CASSSGPRTDTQYF.

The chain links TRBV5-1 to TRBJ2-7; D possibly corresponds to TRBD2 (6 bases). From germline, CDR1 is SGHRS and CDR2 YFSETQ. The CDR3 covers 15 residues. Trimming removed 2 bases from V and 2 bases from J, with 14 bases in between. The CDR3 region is CASSFLIGGPYEQYF. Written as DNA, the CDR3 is TGCGCCAGCAGCTTCTTAATTGGAGGGCCCTACGAGCAGTACTTC. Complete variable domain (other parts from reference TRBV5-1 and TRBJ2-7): KAGVTQTPRYLIKTRGQQVTLSCSPISGHRSVSWYQQTPGQGLQFLFEYFSETQRNKGNFPGRFSGRQFSNSRSEMNVSTLELGDSALYLCASSFLIGGPYEQYFGPGTRLTVT.

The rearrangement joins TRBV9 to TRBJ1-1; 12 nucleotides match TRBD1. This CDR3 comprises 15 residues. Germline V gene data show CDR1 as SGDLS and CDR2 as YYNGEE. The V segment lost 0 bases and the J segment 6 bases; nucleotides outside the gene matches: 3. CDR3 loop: CASSVVGTGGSEAFF. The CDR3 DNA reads TGTGCCAGCAGCGTAGTGGGGACAGGGGGCTCTGAAGCTTTCTTT.

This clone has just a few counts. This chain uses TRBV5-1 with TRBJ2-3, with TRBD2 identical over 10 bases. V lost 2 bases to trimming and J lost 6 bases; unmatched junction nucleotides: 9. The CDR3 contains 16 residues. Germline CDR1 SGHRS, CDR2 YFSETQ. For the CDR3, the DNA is TGCGCCAGCAGCTTTGTTAGCGGGGGGCCCGGGGATACGCAGTATTTT. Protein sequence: CASSFVSGGPGDTQYF.

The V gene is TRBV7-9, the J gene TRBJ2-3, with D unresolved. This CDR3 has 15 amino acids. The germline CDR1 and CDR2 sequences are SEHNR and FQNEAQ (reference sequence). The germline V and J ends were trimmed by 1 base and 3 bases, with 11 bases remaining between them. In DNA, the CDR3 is TGTGCCAGCAGCTTAGTCTTAGGGATAACAGATACGCAGTATTTT. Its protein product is CASSLVLGITDTQYF.

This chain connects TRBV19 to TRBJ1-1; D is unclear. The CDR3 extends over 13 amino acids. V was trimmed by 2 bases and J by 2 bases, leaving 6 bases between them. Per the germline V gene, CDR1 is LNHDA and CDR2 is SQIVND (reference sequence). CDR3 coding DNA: TGTGCCAGTAGTATAAGCCTAAACACTGAAGCTTTCTTT. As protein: CASSISLNTEAFF. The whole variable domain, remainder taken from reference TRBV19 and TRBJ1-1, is DGGITQSPKYLFRKEGQNVTLSCEQNLNHDAMYWYRQDPGQGLRLIYYSQIVNDFQKGDIAEGYSVSREKKESFPLTVTSAQKNPTAFYLCASSISLNTEAFFGQGTRLTVV.

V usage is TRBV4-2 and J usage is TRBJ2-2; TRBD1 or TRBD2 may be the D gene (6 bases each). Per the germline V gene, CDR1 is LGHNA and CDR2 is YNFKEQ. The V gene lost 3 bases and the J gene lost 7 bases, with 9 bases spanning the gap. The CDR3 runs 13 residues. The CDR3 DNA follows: TGTGCCAGCAGCCAGGAGGGGGGCGGGGAGCTGTTTTTT. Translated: CASSQEGGGELFF.

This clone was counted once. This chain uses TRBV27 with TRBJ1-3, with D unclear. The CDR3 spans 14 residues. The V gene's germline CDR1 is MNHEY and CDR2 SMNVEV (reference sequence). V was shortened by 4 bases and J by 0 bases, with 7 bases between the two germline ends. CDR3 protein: CASSSAFSGNTIYF. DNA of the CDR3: TGTGCCAGCAGTTCGGCCTTCTCTGGAAACACCATATATTTT.

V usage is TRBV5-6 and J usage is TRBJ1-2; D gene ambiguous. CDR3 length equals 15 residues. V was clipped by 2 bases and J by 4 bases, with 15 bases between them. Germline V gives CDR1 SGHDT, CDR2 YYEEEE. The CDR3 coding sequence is TGTGCCAGCAGCTTAAGGTTCGCGGGTCTCTATGGCTACACCTTC. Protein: CASSLRFAGLYGYTF.

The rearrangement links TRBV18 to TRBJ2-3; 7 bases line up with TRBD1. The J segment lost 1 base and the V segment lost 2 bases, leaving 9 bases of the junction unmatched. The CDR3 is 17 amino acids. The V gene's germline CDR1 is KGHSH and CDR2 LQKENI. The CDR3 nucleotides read TGTGCCAGCTCACCAGGCGGTTCTGGACAGGGCACAGATACGCAGTATTTT. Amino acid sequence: CASSPGGSGQGTDTQYF.

The CDR3: CASSFGRSNYEQYF. Written as DNA, the CDR3 is TGCGCCAGCAGCTTTGGACGTTCGAACTACGAGCAGTACTTC. This sequence joins TRBV5-1 and TRBJ2-7, with D hard to call. The germline V gene has CDR1 SGHRS and CDR2 YFSETQ. With 2 bases removed from V and 3 bases from J, the gap between germline ends came to 12 bases. The CDR3 consists of 14 residues.

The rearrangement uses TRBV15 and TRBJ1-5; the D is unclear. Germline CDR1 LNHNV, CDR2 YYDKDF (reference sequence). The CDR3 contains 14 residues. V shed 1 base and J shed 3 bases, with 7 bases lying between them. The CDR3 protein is CATSRGGNNQPQHF. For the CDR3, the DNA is TGTGCCACCAGCAGAGGGGGTAACAATCAGCCCCAGCATTTT.

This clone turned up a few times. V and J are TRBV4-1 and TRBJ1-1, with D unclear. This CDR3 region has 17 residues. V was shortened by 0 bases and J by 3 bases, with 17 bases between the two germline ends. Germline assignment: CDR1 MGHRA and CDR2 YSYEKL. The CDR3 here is CASSQDSGLGFYTEAFF. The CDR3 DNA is TGCGCCAGCAGCCAAGACTCCGGGCTTGGGTTCTACACTGAAGCTTTCTTT.

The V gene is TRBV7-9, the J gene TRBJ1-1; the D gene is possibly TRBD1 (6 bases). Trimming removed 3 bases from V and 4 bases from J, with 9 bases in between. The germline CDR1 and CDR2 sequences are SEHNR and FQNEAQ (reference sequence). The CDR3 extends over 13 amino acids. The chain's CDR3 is CASSFSGVTEAFF. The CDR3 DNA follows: TGTGCCAGCAGCTTCTCAGGGGTCACTGAAGCTTTCTTT.